These T cell receptor beta chains were read from a single sample in a study of tumor-infiltrating lymphocytes in primary liver carcinoma. One entry per CDR3 protein results from TCRdb running MiXCR on the multiplex PCR reads. The sample shows approximately 340,000 distinct CDR3 sequences, roughly two thirds of them seen only once. Material: peripheral blood. Receptors originate from a man aged 35 to 55 with primary liver carcinoma and hepatitis B virus infection. Both conserved end residues are trimmed from each CDR3.

J: TRBJ2-7; V: TRBV6-5; CDR3: ASSYAASYEQY
J: TRBJ2-7; V: TRBV11-2; CDR3: ASSLEGTALEQC
J: TRBJ2-1; V: TRBV12-3/TRBV12-4; CDR3: ASRRQGNEQF
J: TRBJ1-1; V: TRBV5-4; CDR3: VSSLGWGPYTEAF
J: TRBJ2-5; V: TRBV24-1; CDR3: ATSDTPRGAQETQY
J: TRBJ2-2; V: TRBV11-2; CDR3: ASSSQPTGITGELF
J: TRBJ2-5; V: TRBV5-1; CDR3: ASSRGFEETQY
J: TRBJ2-6; V: TRBV28; CDR3: ASTGGGTRANVLT
J: TRBJ1-1; V: TRBV29-1; CDR3: SAHRTVTEAF
J: TRBJ2-3; V: TRBV6-1; CDR3: ASTGGSGDTQY
J: TRBJ2-7; V: TRBV10-3; CDR3: AISQTSGSPYEQY